This TCR beta chain was found in a study of T cells of healthy individuals. The length of the CDR3 is 15 residues. Germline lookup yields CDR1 WSHSY and CDR2 SAAADI. V gave up 3 bases and J gave up 2 bases; unmatched junction bases: 4. MiXCR, applied by TCRdb to the 5' RACE reads, yields one record per CDR3 protein. The sample lists tens of thousands of distinct CDR3 sequences, 14% to 15% occurring once. This TCR was recovered from a human donor in good health. The chain joins TRBV10-2 to TRBJ1-5; 7 bases are a match to TRBD1. The CDR3 loop is CASSDPDRGNQPQHF. DNA for the CDR3: TGCGCCAGCAGTGACCCCGACAGGGGCAATCAGCCCCAGCATTTT.